One sample yielded the 8 T cell receptor beta chains listed below, sequenced in a study of blood T cell repertoires in COVID-19. Measured with immunoSEQ multiplex PCR; TCRdb has only the in-frame clones, and not every one. The sample includes about 130,000 clones, around 80% of them seen just once. The sequenced sample consisted of peripheral blood. These TCRs come from a man between 65 and 85 years old with acute or convalescent COVID-19.

The chain recombines TRBV19 with TRBJ2-5; TRBD2 matches 9 bases. After removal of 3 bases from V and 4 bases from J, the junction contained 6 bases not matched to a gene. The CDR3 covers 15 residues. CDR1 is LNHDA, CDR2 SQIVND, per germline (reference sequence). CDR3: CASSILAGVGETQYF. The CDR3, as DNA: TGTGCCAGTAGTATCTTAGCGGGGGTGGGAGAGACCCAGTACTTC.

The chain links TRBV13 to TRBJ2-5; 14 nucleotides match TRBD2. From germline, CDR1 is PRHDT and CDR2 FYEKMQ (reference sequence). V trimming: 5 bases; J trimming: 2 bases; junction bases outside the gene matches: 7. The CDR3 loop spans 17 amino acids. The CDR3 DNA reads as TGTGCCAGCAGCCCCTTTGGACTAGCGGGGGGTCAAGAGACCCAGTACTTC. Translating it yields CASSPFGLAGGQETQYF. Using reference TRBV13 and TRBJ2-5 for the parts outside the CDR3, the full variable domain is AAGVIQSPRHLIKEKRETATLKCYPIPRHDTVYWYQQGPGQDPQFLISFYEKMQSDKGSIPDRFSAQQFSDYHSELNMSSLELGDSALYFCASSPFGLAGGQETQYFGPGTRLLVL.

The V gene is TRBV6-2 or TRBV6-3, the J gene TRBJ2-2; 10 bases line up with TRBD2. The CDR3 covers 16 residues. CDR1 MNHEY and CDR2 SVGEGT come from the germline V gene. V shed 6 bases, J shed 3 bases, and the junction held 7 bases outside the gene matches. CDR3 sequence reads: CASSRRLAGDTGELFF. CDR3 sequence (DNA): TGTGCCAGCAGCCGGCGGCTAGCGGGGGACACCGGGGAGCTGTTTTTT.

This rearrangement joins TRBV7-9 to TRBJ2-7; 12 bases fit TRBD1. With V trimmed by 4 bases and J by 3 bases, 7 bases remained unmatched. The CDR3 extends over 16 amino acids. Germline loops: CDR1 SEHNR, CDR2 FQNEAQ (reference sequence). Written as DNA, the CDR3 is TGTGCCAGCAGCTCAACGGGACAGGGGGCTATCTACGAGCAGTACTTC. Translated: CASSSTGQGAIYEQYF.

The V call is TRBV10-3, the J call TRBJ1-6, with D maybe TRBD1 (5 bases). Trimming removed 2 bases from V and 6 bases from J, with 8 bases in between. Per the germline V gene, CDR1 is ENHRY and CDR2 is SYGVKD. CDR3 size: 14 residues. CDR3 in DNA: TGTGCCATCAGTGAGGGCAGGGTTAATTCACCCCTCCACTTT. Its translation is CAISEGRVNSPLHF.

This clone was seen only a few times. This chain uses TRBV6-1 with TRBJ1-6; D not certain. CDR1 is MNHNS, CDR2 SASEGT, per germline. CDR3 size: 14 residues. V shed 3 bases and J shed 9 bases, with 12 bases lying between them. CDR3 nucleotides: TGTGCCAGCAGTGAGAGCCCGGCGGGTTCACCCCTCCACTTT. Its protein product is CASSESPAGSPLHF.

The chain links TRBV9 to TRBJ2-2; 8 bases agree with TRBD2. Trimming cost V 6 bases and J 4 bases; bases outside gene matches: 8. The CDR3 length is 15 residues. Germline V lookup: CDR1 SGDLS, CDR2 YYNGEE. The CDR3 here is CASTESGGGTGELFF. DNA for the CDR3: TGTGCCAGCACCGAAAGCGGGGGCGGCACCGGGGAGCTGTTTTTT.

This clone turned up a few times. The chain recombines TRBV7-6 with TRBJ2-7, with TRBD2 matching over 11 bases. Trimming cost V 4 bases and J 6 bases; bases outside gene matches: 8. The germline CDR1 and CDR2 sequences are SGHVS and FNYEAQ. This CDR3 comprises 15 residues. CDR3 in DNA: TGTGCCAGCAGCTCTAATAGCGGGGGGGCCTCCGAGCAGTACTTC. The encoded protein is CASSSNSGGASEQYF.